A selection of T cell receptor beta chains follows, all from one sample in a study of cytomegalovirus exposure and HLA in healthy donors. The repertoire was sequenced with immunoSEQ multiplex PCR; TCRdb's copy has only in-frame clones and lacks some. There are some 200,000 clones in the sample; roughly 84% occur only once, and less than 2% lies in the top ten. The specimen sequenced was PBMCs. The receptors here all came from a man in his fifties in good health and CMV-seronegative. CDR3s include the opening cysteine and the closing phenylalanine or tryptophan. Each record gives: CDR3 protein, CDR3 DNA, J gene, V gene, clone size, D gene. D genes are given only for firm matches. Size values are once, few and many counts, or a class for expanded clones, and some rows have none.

CASSLSRSPQHF TGTGCCAGCAGTTTATCTCGTTCCCCCCAGCATTTT TRBJ1-5 TRBV27 NA NA
CASSYPGVSPLHF TGTGCCAGCAGTTATCCAGGGGTCTCACCCCTCCACTTT TRBJ1-6 TRBV6-5 once NA
CASSIQGATNEKLFF TGTGCCAGCAGTATACAGGGGGCAACTAATGAAAAACTGTTTTTT TRBJ1-4 TRBV2 NA TRBD1
CASSFSSRGTYQPQHF TGTGCCAGCAGTTTCTCTTCCAGGGGGACCTATCAGCCCCAGCATTTT TRBJ1-5 TRBV28 NA TRBD1
CAISVGNAGTNEQFF TGTGCCATCAGCGTCGGGAACGCGGGCACGAATGAGCAGTTCTTC TRBJ2-1 TRBV10-3 NA NA
CASSPFGGEGETQYF TGTGCCAGCTCACCATTCGGAGGGGAGGGAGAGACCCAGTACTTC TRBJ2-5 TRBV18 NA TRBD2
CASSLALAANTGELFF TGTGCCAGCAGCTTGGCCCTGGCAGCGAACACCGGGGAGCTGTTTTTT TRBJ2-2 TRBV5-6 NA NA
CASSLDRRGTEAFF TGTGCCAGCAGTTTGGACAGGCGGGGCACTGAAGCTTTCTTT TRBJ1-1 TRBV28 NA TRBD1
CASSFPGNEQFF TGTGCCAGCAGTTTCCCAGGCAATGAGCAGTTCTTC TRBJ2-1 TRBV28 NA NA
CASSLVAGAHTGELFF TGCGCCAGCAGCTTGGTTGCTGGGGCCCACACCGGGGAGCTGTTTTTT TRBJ2-2 TRBV5-1 NA NA
CASGKPGLAGGEQYF TGTGCCAGCGGTAAACCGGGACTAGCGGGAGGCGAGCAGTACTTC TRBJ2-7 TRBV5-4 once TRBD2
CASSVGRTSGYNEQFF TGTGCCAGCAGCGTAGGAAGGACTAGCGGATACAATGAGCAGTTCTTC TRBJ2-1 TRBV9 NA TRBD2
CASSPLPLGGEQFF TGTGCCAGCAGTCCCTTGCCTCTGGGGGGTGAGCAGTTCTTC TRBJ2-1 TRBV27 NA NA
CASSYSRDSYEQYF TGTGCCAGCAGTTACAGCCGGGACAGCTACGAGCAGTACTTC TRBJ2-7 TRBV7-2 NA TRBD1
CASSFATGGYGYTF TGTGCCAGCAGTTTCGCGACAGGGGGCTATGGCTACACCTTC TRBJ1-2 TRBV27 NA TRBD1
CASSLDTPNTEAFF TGTGCCAGCAGCTTGGACACCCCGAACACTGAAGCTTTCTTT TRBJ1-1 TRBV5-5 NA NA
CASSQDSSGNTIYF TGCGCCAGCAGCCAAGATAGCTCTGGAAACACCATATATTTT TRBJ1-3 TRBV5-1 NA NA
CASSRGEVGQPQHF TGTGCCAGCAGCCGAGGGGAGGTCGGTCAGCCCCAGCATTTT TRBJ1-5 TRBV5-6 NA NA
CASSPLSSGSTGELFF TGCGCCAGCAGTCCCTTATCTAGCGGGAGTACCGGGGAGCTGTTTTTT TRBJ2-2 TRBV10-1 NA TRBD2
CASSPTGLAIYEQYF TGCGCCAGCAGCCCCACGGGACTAGCTATTTACGAGCAGTACTTC TRBJ2-7 TRBV5-1 NA TRBD2
CATSRDRGQTGDYGYTF TGTGCCACCAGCAGAGATCGCGGACAGACTGGGGACTATGGCTACACCTTC TRBJ1-2 TRBV15 NA NA
CATSIQTGGNTEAFF TGTGCCACCAGCATCCAAACAGGGGGTAACACTGAAGCTTTCTTT TRBJ1-1 TRBV15 NA TRBD1
CASGPRGFGQETQYF TGTGCCAGCGGTCCCAGGGGGTTCGGCCAAGAGACCCAGTACTTC TRBJ2-5 TRBV9 NA TRBD1
CASLTSGRNEQYF TGTGCCAGTCTTACTAGCGGGAGGAACGAGCAGTACTTC TRBJ2-7 TRBV2 NA TRBD2
CAWTGWEYGELFF TGTGCCTGGACGGGGTGGGAGTACGGGGAGCTGTTTTTT TRBJ2-2 TRBV30 NA NA
CASSENAYREYGNTIYF TGTGCCAGCAGTGAAAACGCTTACAGGGAATACGGAAACACCATATATTTT TRBJ1-3 TRBV6-1 NA NA
CSVQEAAGELFF TGCAGCGTTCAAGAGGCCGCCGGGGAGCTGTTTTTT TRBJ2-2 TRBV29-1 NA NA
CASSSGTGGYNEQFF TGTGCCAGCTCGTCCGGGACGGGGGGCTACAATGAGCAGTTCTTC TRBJ2-1 TRBV18 NA TRBD2
CASRERPGNTIYF TGTGCCAGCAGGGAGCGCCCGGGAAACACCATATATTTT TRBJ1-3 TRBV6-5 NA NA
CAWSVLGGEETQYF TGTGCCTGGAGTGTACTAGGGGGCGAGGAGACCCAGTACTTC TRBJ2-5 TRBV30 NA TRBD1
CAWSPEGYEQYF TGTGCCTGGAGTCCGGAGGGCTACGAGCAGTACTTC TRBJ2-7 TRBV30 NA NA